These 11 T cell receptor beta chains share one sample of origin, sequenced in a study of cytomegalovirus exposure and HLA in healthy donors. Assay used: immunoSEQ multiplex PCR; TCRdb lists only in-frame clones, some missing. Of 200,000 to 250,000 clones in the sample, roughly 90% were seen once. Sequenced: PBMCs. Source of these receptors: a man younger than 30 in good health and CMV-seropositive.

This sequence joins TRBV5-6 and TRBJ1-1; 9 nucleotides match TRBD1. Germline V gene lookup returns CDR1 SGHDT and CDR2 YYEEEE. The J segment lost 5 bases and the V segment lost 5 bases, leaving 7 bases of the junction unmatched. This CDR3 has 14 amino acids. This CDR3 is CASSTGGARTEAFF. The CDR3 DNA is TGTGCCAGCAGTACAGGGGGCGCACGAACTGAAGCTTTCTTT.

This rearrangement joins TRBV6-6 to TRBJ2-3; TRBD2 matches 7 bases. This CDR3 contains 15 residues. Trimming at V came to 1 base and at J to 0 bases, leaving 1 base not matched to a gene. Germline lookup yields CDR1 MNHNY and CDR2 SVGAGI (reference sequence). The CDR3 loop is CASSYLGGSTDTQYF. For the CDR3, the DNA is TGTGCCAGCAGTTACTTGGGGGGGAGCACAGATACGCAGTATTTT.

The rearrangement links TRBV28 to TRBJ1-1, with a tentative D call TRBD1 (5 bases). The CDR3 spans 16 residues. CDR1 is MDHEN, CDR2 SYDVKM, per germline. The ends were cut back, 6 bases at V and 3 bases at J, with 20 bases in the middle. The DNA for the CDR3 is TGTGCCAGCAGAACGGGGGGGACGAAAACCTACACTGAAGCTTTCTTT. Amino acid sequence: CASRTGGTKTYTEAFF.

The V gene is TRBV6-6, the J gene TRBJ1-5; TRBD1 agrees at 7 bases. Looked up from germline, CDR1 is MNHNY and CDR2 is SVGAGI (reference sequence). The CDR3 spans 13 residues. J gave up 10 bases and V 7 bases, and 10 bases lay outside the gene matches. This CDR3 reads CASTDRDPGPQHF. The CDR3, as DNA: TGTGCCAGCACCGACAGGGACCCGGGACCCCAGCATTTT.

The table lists this clone with a count of one. The chain joins TRBV29-1 to TRBJ2-5; 9 bases are shared with TRBD1. Looked up from germline, CDR1 is SQVTM and CDR2 is ANQGSEA. Unmatched junction bases numbered 8, after V lost 7 bases and J lost 5 bases. CDR3 length: 13 amino acids. CDR3 in DNA: TGCAGCGCGAAACAGGGGGCGTGGGAGACCCAGTACTTC. It translates to CSAKQGAWETQYF.

This chain joins TRBV27 and TRBJ2-7, with a possible D match to TRBD2 (6 bases). CDR3 length: 15 amino acids. Germline loops: CDR1 MNHEY, CDR2 SMNVEV (reference sequence). Trimming pared 7 bases from V and 0 bases from J, leaving 16 bases between. Written as DNA, the CDR3 is TGTGCCAGCATACCGGAGTACGGGAGCTCCTACGAGCAGTACTTC. This translates into CASIPEYGSSYEQYF.

The genes are TRBV2 and TRBJ1-4, with TRBD1 as a possible D gene (5 bases). With 6 bases removed from V and 5 bases from J, the gap between germline ends came to 13 bases. The germline V gene encodes CDR1 SNHLY and CDR2 FYNNEI. The CDR3 has 14 residues. The CDR3 DNA follows: TGTGCCAGCAGGGGGGACGGCCGGAATGAAAAACTGTTTTTT. It yields the protein CASRGDGRNEKLFF.

J is TRBJ2-7 and V is TRBV29-1; 7 bases are a match to TRBD2. Looked up from germline, CDR1 is SQVTM and CDR2 is ANQGSEA. After removal of 7 bases from V and 2 bases from J, the junction contained 5 bases not matched to a gene. The CDR3 contains 12 residues. In DNA form, the CDR3 reads TGCAGCGGGGGGGAGGGTCCCTACGAGCAGTACTTC. It specifies CSGGEGPYEQYF.

The J gene is TRBJ2-6, the V gene TRBV6-1; no firm D call. V lost 2 bases and J lost 0, with 5 bases in between. The V gene's germline CDR1 is MNHNS and CDR2 SASEGT. This CDR3 is 15 amino acids long. As DNA, the CDR3 is TGTGCCAGCAGTGAATGGTCCTCTGGGGCCAACGTCCTGACTTTC. It specifies CASSEWSSGANVLTF.

This chain uses TRBV5-1 with TRBJ2-1, with 10 bases fitting TRBD2. The CDR3 is 15 residues long. J lost 5 bases, V lost 3 bases, and 5 bases had no gene match. Germline-derived CDR1 and CDR2 are SGHRS and YFSETQ. CDR3 coding DNA: TGCGCCAGCAGCTCCGGACTAGCGGATAACAATGAGCAGTTCTTC. As protein: CASSSGLADNNEQFF.

This chain connects TRBV25-1 to TRBJ2-1, with D uncertain. V lost 1 base, J lost 3 bases, and 7 bases lay in between. Germline V gene lookup returns CDR1 MGHDK and CDR2 SYGVNS. This CDR3 region has 14 residues. The CDR3, as DNA: TGTGCCAGCAGTGAATTGAGGTACTACAATGAGCAGTTCTTC. Protein product: CASSELRYYNEQFF.